The rows below give T cell receptor beta chains drawn from one sample of a study of blood T cell repertoires in COVID-19. Clones were read by immunoSEQ multiplex PCR, and TCRdb kept only the in-frame ones, dropping some. The sample lists about 190,000 clones, 90% occurring once. Sequenced: peripheral blood. The receptors come from a man in his fifties or sixties with acute or convalescent COVID-19. The CDR3 runs from the conserved cysteine through the conserved F or W. The order of the fields is clone size, D gene, J gene, V gene, CDR3 protein, CDR3 DNA. A D gene is named only where the DNA matches it firmly. Clone size is stated in some rows and not others, as once, few, many or a class when expanded.

clone_size: .; d_call: .; j_call: TRBJ2-5; v_call: TRBV6-2/TRBV6-3; cdr3_aa: CASSYVAGPAQTQYF; cdr3_nt: TGTGCCAGCAGTTACGTGGCGGGACCCGCCCAGACCCAGTACTTC
clone_size: .; d_call: .; j_call: TRBJ2-6; v_call: TRBV27; cdr3_aa: CASSPVVSGANVLTF; cdr3_nt: TGTGCCAGCAGTCCTGTTGTCTCTGGGGCCAACGTCCTGACTTTC
clone_size: .; d_call: .; j_call: TRBJ2-1; v_call: TRBV11-3; cdr3_aa: CASSFTGIDEQFF; cdr3_nt: TGTGCCAGCAGCTTTACAGGGATTGATGAGCAGTTCTTC
clone_size: few; d_call: .; j_call: TRBJ1-5; v_call: TRBV7-9; cdr3_aa: CASSYINQPQHF; cdr3_nt: TGTGCCAGCAGCTACATAAATCAGCCCCAGCATTTT
clone_size: once; d_call: .; j_call: TRBJ2-5; v_call: TRBV24-1; cdr3_aa: CATSPGKETQYF; cdr3_nt: TGTGCCACCAGCCCGGGGAAAGAGACCCAGTACTTC
clone_size: .; d_call: TRBD1; j_call: TRBJ1-1; v_call: TRBV5-1; cdr3_aa: CASSSLGQGRMNTEAFF; cdr3_nt: TGCGCCAGCAGCTCCCTCGGACAGGGACGGATGAACACTGAAGCTTTCTTT
clone_size: .; d_call: TRBD1; j_call: TRBJ2-3; v_call: TRBV19; cdr3_aa: CASSIAGQGSVRTDTQYF; cdr3_nt: TGTGCCAGTAGTATAGCGGGACAGGGATCGGTCCGCACAGATACGCAGTATTTT
clone_size: .; d_call: TRBD1; j_call: TRBJ1-3; v_call: TRBV18; cdr3_aa: CASSLTTGAGNTIYF; cdr3_nt: TGTGCCAGCTCACTTACCACAGGGGCTGGAAACACCATATATTTT
clone_size: .; d_call: .; j_call: TRBJ1-1; v_call: TRBV27; cdr3_aa: CASSSRQQYLETEAFF; cdr3_nt: TGTGCCAGCAGTTCCAGACAGCAATACCTAGAAACTGAAGCTTTCTTT
clone_size: .; d_call: .; j_call: TRBJ2-5; v_call: TRBV7-2; cdr3_aa: CASSLKGSRGETQYF; cdr3_nt: TGTGCCAGCAGCTTGAAGGGCTCCCGGGGAGAGACCCAGTACTTC
clone_size: .; d_call: TRBD1; j_call: TRBJ1-1; v_call: TRBV24-1; cdr3_aa: CATSDFLLDRGRYTEAFF; cdr3_nt: TGTGCCACCAGTGATTTCCTACTGGACAGGGGCAGGTACACTGAAGCTTTCTTT
clone_size: .; d_call: TRBD2; j_call: TRBJ2-1; v_call: TRBV7-9; cdr3_aa: CASSSFSGRASNEQFF; cdr3_nt: TGTGCCAGCAGCTCCTTTAGCGGGAGGGCAAGCAATGAGCAGTTCTTC
clone_size: once; d_call: TRBD1; j_call: TRBJ2-2; v_call: TRBV5-1; cdr3_aa: CASSSGQGDTGELFF; cdr3_nt: TGCGCCAGCAGCTCGGGACAGGGGGACACCGGGGAGCTGTTTTTT
clone_size: few; d_call: .; j_call: TRBJ1-4; v_call: TRBV4-2; cdr3_aa: CASSQEQGWPEKLFF; cdr3_nt: TGTGCCAGCAGCCAGGAACAGGGATGGCCTGAAAAACTGTTTTTT
clone_size: .; d_call: .; j_call: TRBJ2-7; v_call: TRBV5-6; cdr3_aa: CASSLFQGYEQYF; cdr3_nt: TGTGCCAGCAGCTTGTTCCAGGGCTACGAGCAGTACTTC